This T cell receptor beta chain emerged from a study of lung T cells in sarcoidosis with Löfgren's syndrome. About the study: Löfgren's syndrome patients were the main repertoire analysis focus. Findings and limits, study-wide: TRAV12-1 preferentially paired with TRBV2, with homologous CDR3s. Multiple Löfgren's syndrome patients reportedly shared TRAV12-1 and TRBV2 CDR3 motifs, suggesting public CD4+ TCRs.

This clonotype rates as medium-sized. What it binds is not known. TCRdb re-called the reads with MiXCR, one entry per CDR3 protein. Here the sample spans more than 8,500 distinct CDR3 sequences, around 21% being singletons. With 3 bases removed from V and 3 bases from J, the gap between germline ends came to 10 bases. The CDR3 extends over 14 amino acids. Germline V lookup: CDR1 SEHNR, CDR2 FQNEAQ (reference sequence). This chain joins TRBV7-9 and TRBJ2-3, with a possible D match to TRBD2 (6 bases). Input material: CD4+ T cells from bronchoalveolar lavage fluid. This TCR derives from a human donor with sarcoidosis (Löfgren's syndrome or another form), or a control subject (not recorded which). The CDR3 protein is CASSFRGETDTQYF. Here the CDR3 DNA reads TGTGCCAGCAGCTTTCGCGGGGAGACAGATACGCAGTATTTT.